This section outlines one T cell receptor (beta chain) sequence together with its context. This entry comes from a study of T cells in Graves' hyperthyroidism and ophthalmopathy. This CDR3 spans 13 amino acids. Germline V gene data show CDR1 as MNHNS and CDR2 as SASEGT. V lost 6 bases to trimming and J lost 0 bases, with 8 bases between them. The TCR beta CDR3 regions underwent amplification using RNA transcripts as the source. The TCR CDR3 was amplified in a first-round RT-PCR using the HTBI primer set. TCRdb analysed the multiplex PCR reads with MiXCR anew, one entry per CDR3 protein. This sample has about 360,000 distinct CDR3 sequences; 15% to 17% occur once, and the top ten carry 28%.

V is TRBV6-1 and J is TRBJ1-2, with a possible D match to TRBD1 (5 bases). This receptor was obtained from a woman aged 18-30 years with Graves' hyperthyroidism that later progressed to Graves' ophthalmopathy. Sequences were obtained from blood. CDR3 residues: CASRAGPNYGYTF. Written as DNA, the CDR3 is TGTGCCAGCAGGGCAGGGCCTAACTATGGCTACACCTTC.